This T cell receptor beta chain emerged from a study of regulatory T cells in long-lasting Graves disease. Building of the TCR beta libraries involved iRepertoire HTBI primers and Arm-PCR of CDR3 regions. TCRdb redid the calling of the multiplex PCR reads with MiXCR, one entry per CDR3 protein. The table lists approximately 400,000 distinct CDR3 sequences, around 14% of them singletons. This clonotype was counted many times. The sample's time point: newly diagnosed GD, antithyroid drugs for less than 3 months. PBMCs were the source of the RNA used for TCR sequencing. J was trimmed by 1 base and V by 1 base; bases with no gene match: 10. CDR1 is SGHNT, CDR2 YENEEA, per germline. CDR3 length: 18 residues. The same specimen was also included in a second study, on T cells in Graves' hyperthyroidism and ophthalmopathy.

The source is a woman aged 25 to 39 with Graves disease. The genes are TRBV11-3 and TRBJ2-3; 8 positions agree with TRBD1. This specimen consisted of peripheral blood mononuclear cells (PBMCs), obtained at new diagnosis, from a patient treated with antithyroid drugs. The CDR3 region is CASSLAVWGQDRTDTQYF. The DNA for the CDR3 is TGTGCCAGCAGCTTAGCGGTTTGGGGACAGGATCGCACAGATACGCAGTATTTT.